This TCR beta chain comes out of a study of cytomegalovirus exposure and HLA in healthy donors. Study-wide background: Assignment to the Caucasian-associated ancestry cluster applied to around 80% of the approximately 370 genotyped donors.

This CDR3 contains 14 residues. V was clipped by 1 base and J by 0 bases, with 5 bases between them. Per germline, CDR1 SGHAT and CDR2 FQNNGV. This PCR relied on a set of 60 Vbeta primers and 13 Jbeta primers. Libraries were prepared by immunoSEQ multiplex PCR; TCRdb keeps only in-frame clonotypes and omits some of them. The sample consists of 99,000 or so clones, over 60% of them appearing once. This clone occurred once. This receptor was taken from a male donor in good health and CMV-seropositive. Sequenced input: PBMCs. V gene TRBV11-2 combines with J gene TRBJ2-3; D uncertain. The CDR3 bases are TGTGCCAGCAGCTTAGCCGTTAGCACAGATACGCAGTATTTT. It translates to CASSLAVSTDTQYF.